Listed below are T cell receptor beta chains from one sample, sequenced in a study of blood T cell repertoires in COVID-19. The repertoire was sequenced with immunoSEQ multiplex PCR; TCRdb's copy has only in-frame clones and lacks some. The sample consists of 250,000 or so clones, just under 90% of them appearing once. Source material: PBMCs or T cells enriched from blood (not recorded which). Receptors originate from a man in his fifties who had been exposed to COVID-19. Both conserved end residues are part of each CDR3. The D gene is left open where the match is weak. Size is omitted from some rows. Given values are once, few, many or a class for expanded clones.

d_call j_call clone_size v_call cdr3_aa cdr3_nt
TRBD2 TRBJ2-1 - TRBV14 CASSPLAGPSYNEQFF TGTGCCAGCAGTCCACTAGCGGGGCCCTCCTACAATGAGCAGTTCTTC
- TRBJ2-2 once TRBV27 CASSLFQGLTGELFF TGTGCCAGCAGTTTATTTCAGGGTTTAACCGGGGAGCTGTTTTTT
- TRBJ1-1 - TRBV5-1 CASSFQINTEAFF TGCGCCAGCAGCTTTCAGATAAACACTGAAGCTTTCTTT
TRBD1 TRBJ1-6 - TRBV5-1 CASSLASGQGVNSPLHF TGCGCCAGCAGCTTGGCTTCCGGACAGGGGGTAAATTCACCCCTCCACTTT
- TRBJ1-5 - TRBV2 CASRPTATNQPQHF TGTGCCAGCAGGCCGACAGCGACCAATCAGCCCCAGCATTTT
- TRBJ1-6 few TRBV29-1 CSARSSYNSPLHF TGCAGCGCGCGGAGCTCCTATAATTCACCCCTCCACTTT
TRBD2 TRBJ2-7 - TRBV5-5 CASSLSGSGGSTPYEQYF TGTGCCAGCAGCTTGAGTGGGTCGGGAGGGTCAACCCCCTACGAGCAGTACTTC
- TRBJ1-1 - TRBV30 CAWSESFRVNTEAFF TGTGCCTGGAGTGAGTCGTTTCGGGTGAACACTGAAGCTTTCTTT
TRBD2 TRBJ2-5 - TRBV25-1 CASSLGGADGETQYF TGTGCCAGCAGTCTCGGGGGGGCCGATGGAGAGACCCAGTACTTC
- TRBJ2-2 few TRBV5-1 CASSTSTRGTGELFF TGCGCCAGCAGCACATCTACCCGGGGCACCGGGGAGCTGTTTTTT
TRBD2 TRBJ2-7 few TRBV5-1 CASSLDPTSPWEQYF TGCGCCAGCAGCTTGGACCCGACTAGCCCGTGGGAGCAGTACTTC
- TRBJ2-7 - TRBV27 CASSLTGKWYEQYF TGTGCCAGCAGTTTAACAGGGAAATGGTACGAGCAGTACTTC
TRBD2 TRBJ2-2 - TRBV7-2 CASSLLASGVSNTGELFF TGTGCCAGCAGCCTCTTGGCTAGCGGGGTTTCGAACACCGGGGAGCTGTTTTTT
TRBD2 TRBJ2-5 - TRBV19 CASSIVGLAGVGETQYF TGTGCCAGTAGTATAGTGGGACTAGCGGGAGTTGGAGAGACCCAGTACTTC
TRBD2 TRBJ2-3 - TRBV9 CASSGPSGDSTDTQYF TGTGCCAGCAGCGGACCTAGCGGGGATTCCACAGATACGCAGTATTTT
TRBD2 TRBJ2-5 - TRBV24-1 CATSSPGTSGRPKETQYF TGTGCCACCTCTAGTCCCGGGACTAGCGGGAGGCCCAAAGAGACCCAGTACTTC
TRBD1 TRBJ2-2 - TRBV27 CASSLVWQGAVTGELFF TGTGCCAGCAGTTTAGTGTGGCAGGGGGCTGTGACCGGGGAGCTGTTTTTT
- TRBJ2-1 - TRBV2 CASSVPPSEYNEQFF TGTGCCAGCAGTGTCCCCCCTAGCGAATACAATGAGCAGTTCTTC
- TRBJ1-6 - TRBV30 CAWDAGTFNSPLHF TGTGCCTGGGACGCCGGGACTTTCAATTCACCCCTCCACTTT
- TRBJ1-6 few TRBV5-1 CASSLAQRGSPLHF TGCGCCAGCAGCTTGGCCCAAAGAGGTTCACCCCTCCACTTT
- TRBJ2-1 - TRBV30 CAWAWTKGGNEQFF TGTGCCTGGGCCTGGACGAAGGGGGGGAATGAGCAGTTCTTC
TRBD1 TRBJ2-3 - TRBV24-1 CATRTGSTDTQYF TGTGCCACTAGGACAGGGAGCACAGATACGCAGTATTTT
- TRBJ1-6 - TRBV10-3 CAISEFTGRDSPLHF TGTGCCATCAGTGAGTTTACAGGCCGAGATTCACCCCTCCACTTT
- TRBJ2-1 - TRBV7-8 CASNVRGPRTEQFF TGTGCCAGCAACGTGCGGGGGCCCAGGACTGAGCAGTTCTTC
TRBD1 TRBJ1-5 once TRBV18 CASSPGRQGVGQPQHF TGTGCCAGCTCACCAGGCCGACAGGGGGTTGGTCAGCCCCAGCATTTT
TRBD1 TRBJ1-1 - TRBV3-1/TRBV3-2 CASSQDDRGREAFF TGTGCCAGCAGCCAGGACGACAGGGGGCGCGAGGCTTTCTTT
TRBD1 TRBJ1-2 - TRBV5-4 CASSSTGLYGYTF TGTGCCAGCAGCTCGACAGGGCTATATGGCTACACCTTC
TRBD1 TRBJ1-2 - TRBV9 CASSVTGAANYGYTF TGTGCCAGCAGCGTGACAGGGGCCGCTAACTATGGCTACACCTTC
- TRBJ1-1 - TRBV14 CASSQVGGETEAFF TGTGCCAGCAGCCAAGTGGGAGGAGAGACTGAAGCTTTCTTT
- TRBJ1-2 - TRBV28 CASSAQVANYGYTF TGTGCCAGCAGCGCACAGGTAGCTAACTATGGCTACACCTTC
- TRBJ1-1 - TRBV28 CASSLFARSIPAFF TGTGCCAGCAGTTTATTTGCCAGGTCAATTCCAGCTTTCTTT
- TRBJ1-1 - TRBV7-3 CASSSGTNTEAFF TGTGCCAGCAGCTCAGGGACAAACACTGAAGCTTTCTTT
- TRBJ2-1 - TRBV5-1 CASSGRGPVDEQFF TGCGCCAGCAGCGGACGGGGTCCGGTGGATGAGCAGTTCTTC
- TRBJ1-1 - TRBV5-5 CASSPGLENTEAFF TGTGCCAGCAGCCCGGGACTGGAGAACACTGAAGCTTTCTTT
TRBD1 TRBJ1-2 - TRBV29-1 CSAGEGTVYGYTF TGCAGCGCCGGAGAGGGGACAGTATATGGCTACACCTTC
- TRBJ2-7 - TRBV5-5 CASSPADRSSYEQYF TGTGCCAGCAGCCCCGCGGACAGATCCTCCTACGAGCAGTACTTC
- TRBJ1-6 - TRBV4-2 CASSHPLEASPLHF TGTGCCAGCAGCCACCCCCTCGAAGCTTCACCCCTCCACTTT
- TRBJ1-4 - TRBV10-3 CAISEQGYEKLFF TGTGCCATCAGTGAACAGGGATATGAAAAACTGTTTTTT
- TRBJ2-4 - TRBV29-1 CSVETEAKNIQYF TGCAGCGTTGAGACAGAAGCCAAAAACATTCAGTACTTC
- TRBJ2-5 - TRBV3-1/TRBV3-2 CASSQDSETQYF TGTGCCAGCAGCCAAGATTCGGAGACCCAGTACTTC
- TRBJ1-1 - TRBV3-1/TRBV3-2 CASSQEDILEAFF TGTGCCAGCAGCCAAGAGGACATACTTGAAGCTTTCTTT
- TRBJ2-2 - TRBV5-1 CASSTSGTGALNAGELFF -
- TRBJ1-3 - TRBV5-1 CASSPSGFTSGNTIYF TGCGCCAGCAGCCCGTCAGGATTCACCTCTGGAAACACCATATATTTT
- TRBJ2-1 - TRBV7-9 CASSLGGREQFF TGTGCCAGCAGCTTAGGAGGAAGGGAGCAGTTCTTC
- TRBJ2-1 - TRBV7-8 CASSLVLIGSRWNEQFF TGTGCCAGCAGCTTAGTTTTGATCGGCTCGCGGTGGAATGAGCAGTTCTTC
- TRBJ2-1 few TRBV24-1 CATSRPGRNEQFF TGTGCCACCAGTCGACCGGGTAGGAATGAGCAGTTCTTC
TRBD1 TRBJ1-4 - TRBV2 CASSDRDRVEKLFF TGTGCCAGCAGTGACCGGGACAGAGTCGAAAAACTGTTTTTT
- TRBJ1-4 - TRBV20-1 CSGSTAREKLFF TGCAGTGGTAGTACCGCTCGGGAAAAACTGTTTTTT
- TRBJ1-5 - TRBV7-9 CASSLGWRGRLDNQPQHF TGTGCCAGCAGCTTAGGATGGCGGGGGCGTCTAGACAATCAGCCCCAGCATTTT